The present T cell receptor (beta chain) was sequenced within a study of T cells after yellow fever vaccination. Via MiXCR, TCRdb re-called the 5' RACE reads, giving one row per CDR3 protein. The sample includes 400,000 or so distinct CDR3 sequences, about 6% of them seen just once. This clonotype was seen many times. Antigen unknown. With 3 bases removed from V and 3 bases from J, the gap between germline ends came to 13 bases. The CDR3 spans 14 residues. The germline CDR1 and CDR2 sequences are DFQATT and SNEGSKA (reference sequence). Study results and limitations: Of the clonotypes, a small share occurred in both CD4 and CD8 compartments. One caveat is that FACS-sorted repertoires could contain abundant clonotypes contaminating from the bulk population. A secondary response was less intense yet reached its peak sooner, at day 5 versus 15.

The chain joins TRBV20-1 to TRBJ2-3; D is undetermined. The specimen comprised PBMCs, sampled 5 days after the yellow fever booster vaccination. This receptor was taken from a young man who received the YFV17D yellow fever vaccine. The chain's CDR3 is CSASGVGWTDTQYF. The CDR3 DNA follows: TGCAGTGCTAGTGGCGTTGGGTGGACAGATACGCAGTATTTT.